The 30 T cell receptor beta chains below were found in one sample sequenced in a study of T cells in narcolepsy. Clones were read by immunoSEQ multiplex PCR, and TCRdb kept only the in-frame ones, dropping some. Among nearly 25,000 clones, 55% to 65% were seen once, and the ten largest hold around 10%. Source material: memory (CD45RA-) CD4+ T cells from blood. The receptors come from a human donor in good health.

The chain combines TRBV6-5 with TRBJ2-5; 9 nucleotides line up with TRBD1. Germline V gene data show CDR1 as MNHEY and CDR2 as SVGAGI. The CDR3 has 14 amino acids. Germline trimming cut 11 bases from V and 7 bases from J; bases unmatched to any gene: 14. The CDR3 loop is CAAMPGTGRATQYF. In DNA form, the CDR3 reads TGTGCCGCCATGCCCGGGACAGGGCGAGCGACCCAGTACTTC.

The chain carries TRBV18 and TRBJ1-6, with TRBD1 matching over 9 bases. Germline values: CDR1 KGHSH, CDR2 LQKENI. With 3 bases clipped from V and 10 bases from J, the junction kept 1 base outside the gene matches. There are 13 residues in the CDR3. CDR3 sequence: CASSPGQGSPLHF. The CDR3 bases are TGTGCCAGCTCACCGGGACAGGGCTCACCCCTCCACTTT.

Comments on this clone: The junction shows a germline mismatch at one end, possibly a read error. The CDR3 sequence: CSVQDSTYGYTF. The DNA for the CDR3 is TGCAGCGTTCAAGACTCGACCTATGGCTACACCTTC. The chain uses TRBV29-1 and TRBJ1-2; D remains ambiguous. CDR1 and CDR2 from the germline V gene are SQVTM and ANQGSEA. CDR3 length equals 12 residues.

The V call is TRBV7-8, the J call TRBJ1-3, with unresolved D. The CDR3 is made up of 15 amino acids. Germline V gene sequence: CDR1 SGHVS, CDR2 FQNEAQ. The germline V and J ends were trimmed by 1 base and 0 bases, with 7 bases remaining between them. Here the CDR3 DNA reads TGTGCCAGCAGCTTAGTCACACCCTCTGGAAACACCATATATTTT. It codes for CASSLVTPSGNTIYF.

This chain joins TRBV5-1 and TRBJ2-1; 8 bases map to TRBD1. Germline trimming cut 5 bases from V and 6 bases from J; bases unmatched to any gene: 10. CDR1 and CDR2 from the germline V gene are SGHRS and YFSETQ. This CDR3 is 15 amino acids long. CDR3 residues: CASRLSGTGSNEQFF. The CDR3 DNA follows: TGCGCCAGCAGACTGTCGGGGACAGGCAGCAATGAGCAGTTCTTC.

The V and J genes are TRBV6-5 and TRBJ1-2, with no clear D. This CDR3 is 11 amino acids long. Germline assignment: CDR1 MNHEY and CDR2 SVGAGI. V was pared by 7 bases and J by 6 bases, with 9 bases between. CDR3 protein: CASNTKDGYTF. The CDR3, as DNA: TGTGCCAGCAACACAAAGGATGGCTACACCTTC.

There are a few counts of this clone. The chain is built from TRBV7-3 and TRBJ2-2; 12 positions agree with TRBD2. The V gene's germline CDR1 is SGHTA and CDR2 FQGTGA. V gave up 5 bases and J gave up 5 bases; unmatched junction bases: 9. CDR3 length: 17 residues. CDR3 residues: CASSATSGRRTTGELFF. The CDR3 region has the DNA TGTGCCAGCAGCGCCACTAGCGGGAGGAGGACTACCGGGGAGCTGTTTTTT.

The chain links TRBV7-8 to TRBJ2-2; tentative D call: TRBD1 (5 bases). This CDR3 region has 14 residues. CDR1 and CDR2 (germline): SGHVS, FQNEAQ. V lost 4 bases and J 4 bases, leaving 10 bases between the germline ends. Written as DNA, the CDR3 is TGTGCCAGCAGCTCCAACCAGGGCACCGGGGAGCTGTTTTTT. As protein: CASSSNQGTGELFF.

This clone turned up a few times. The chain couples TRBV6-1 to TRBJ2-7; either TRBD1 or TRBD2 may fit D (5 bases each). Germline V gene lookup returns CDR1 MNHNS and CDR2 SASEGT. The CDR3 contains 12 residues. V lost 5 bases and J 7 bases, leaving 12 bases between the germline ends. CDR3 coding DNA: TGTGCCAGCAGTCCCGGGACGAGGGAGCAGTACTTC. Translating gives CASSPGTREQYF.

The count of this clone is one. The J gene is TRBJ2-2, the V gene TRBV18; D gene ambiguous. The CDR3 length is 12 residues. V dropped 4 bases and J dropped 6 bases, with 6 bases sitting between them. Germline V gene lookup returns CDR1 KGHSH and CDR2 LQKENI. The CDR3 DNA sequence: TGTGCCAGCTCACTAGCAGCCGGGGAGCTGTTTTTT. Its translation: CASSLAAGELFF.

The J gene is TRBJ1-6, the V gene TRBV7-2; TRBD1 might be the D (5 bases). Germline assignment: CDR1 SGHTA and CDR2 FQGNSA. Trimming left V 6 bases short and J 1 base short, with 19 bases between. CDR3 length: 18 residues. The CDR3, as DNA: TGTGCCAGCAGGGATGGGACGTTCGTACATTCCTATAATTCACCCCTCCACTTT. Protein sequence: CASRDGTFVHSYNSPLHF.

The chain has TRBV6-1 and TRBJ2-7; no firm D call. The germline V gene encodes CDR1 MNHNS and CDR2 SASEGT. CDR3 size: 14 residues. V gave up 4 bases and J gave up 5 bases, with 15 bases separating them. As DNA, the CDR3 is TGTGCCAGCAGTGCCCGAGGAATTCGGAACGAGCAGTACTTC. Amino acids: CASSARGIRNEQYF.

The rearrangement joins TRBV7-9 to TRBJ2-3; D is ambiguous. V was pared by 5 bases and J by 6 bases, with 9 bases between. The V gene's germline CDR1 is SEHNR and CDR2 FQNEAQ (reference sequence). The CDR3 extends over 12 amino acids. CDR3 protein: CASSPETDTQYF. The CDR3 region has the DNA TGTGCCAGCAGCCCTGAGACGGATACGCAGTATTTT.

Of note for this clone: One junction end disagrees with the germline gene, perhaps due to a read error. In the same sample, other DNA sequences code for this CDR3. The rearrangement links TRBV9 to TRBJ2-2; possible D gene TRBD2, 5 bases. Germline V gives CDR1 SGDLS, CDR2 YYNGEE. CDR3 length equals 16 residues. The CDR3, as DNA: TGTGCCAGCAGCGTAGGGAGTCACCCCCGAACCGGGGAGCTGTTCTTT. Amino acids: CASSVGSHPRTGELFF.

The rearrangement joins TRBV28 to TRBJ2-1; 11 bases agree with TRBD2. The CDR3 contains 15 residues. The V gene's germline CDR1 is MDHEN and CDR2 SYDVKM. Germline trimming cut 5 bases from V and 12 bases from J; bases unmatched to any gene: 12. CDR3 residues: CASSKTSGMGVGQFF. In DNA, the CDR3 is TGTGCCAGCAGTAAGACTAGCGGGATGGGGGTTGGGCAGTTCTTC.

V gene TRBV30 combines with J gene TRBJ1-3; 7 bases line up with TRBD1. V shed 0 bases and J 9 bases; nucleotides not matched to a gene: 2. Germline lookup yields CDR1 GTSNPN and CDR2 SVGIG (reference sequence). CDR3 length: 12 residues. The CDR3 spells CAWSVKGATIYF. CDR3 bases: TGTGCCTGGAGTGTAAAGGGGGCCACCATATATTTT.

The chain is built from TRBV7-3 and TRBJ2-1; TRBD1 or TRBD2 may be the D gene (5 bases each). Between the trimmed V and J ends, which lost 0 bases and 1 base, there was a span of 13 bases. The CDR3 is 17 amino acids. Germline V gene sequence: CDR1 SGHTA, CDR2 FQGTGA. The CDR3 DNA follows: TGTGCCAGCAGCTTAACGTTAAAGGGGACGTCCTACAATGAGCAGTTCTTC. Its translation is CASSLTLKGTSYNEQFF.

The chain recombines TRBV13 with TRBJ2-1; D is uncertain. Trimming left V 5 bases short and J 5 bases short, with 16 bases between. Germline CDR1 and CDR2: PRHDT and FYEKMQ (reference sequence). The CDR3 sequence is 15 residues long. As DNA, the CDR3 is TGTGCCAGCAGCCCCCCGGGCCCAGGTCACAATGAGCAGTTCTTC. Encoded protein: CASSPPGPGHNEQFF.

There are a few counts of this clone. The V and J genes are TRBV5-6 and TRBJ2-5; 7 bases map to TRBD1. J gave up 1 base and V 4 bases, and 13 bases lay outside the gene matches. This CDR3 has 17 amino acids. CDR1 and CDR2 from the germline V gene are SGHDT and YYEEEE. CDR3: CASSGDRWDSLQETQYF. For the CDR3, the DNA is TGTGCCAGCAGCGGAGACCGTTGGGACAGCCTCCAAGAGACCCAGTACTTC.

The CDR3 sequence: CASSQPTSTDTQYF. As DNA, the CDR3 is TGTGCCAGCAGTCAGCCTACTAGCACAGATACGCAGTATTTT. The chain has TRBV27 and TRBJ2-3; D is unresolved. From germline, CDR1 is MNHEY and CDR2 SMNVEV (reference sequence). The CDR3 runs 14 residues. Deletions cut 5 bases from V and 0 bases from J, with 9 bases between.

CDR3 bases: TGTGCCAGTAGTCTCACCGGGGGGGTCTACAATGAGCAGTTCTTC. As protein: CASSLTGGVYNEQFF. The chain employs TRBV19 and TRBJ2-1; 8 nucleotides align to TRBD2. Germline loops: CDR1 LNHDA, CDR2 SQIVND (reference sequence). The CDR3 is made up of 15 amino acids. V gave up 5 bases and J gave up 3 bases; unmatched junction bases: 6. The variable domain in full, with the rest retrieved from reference TRBV19 and TRBJ2-1, is DGGITQSPKYLFRKEGQNVTLSCEQNLNHDAMYWYRQDPGQGLRLIYYSQIVNDFQKGDIAEGYSVSREKKESFPLTVTSAQKNPTAFYLCASSLTGGVYNEQFFGPGTRLTVL.

The chain carries TRBV27 and TRBJ2-3; D is unclear. There are 15 residues in the CDR3. The V end was cut by 5 bases, the J end by 6 bases, with 18 bases between. Germline-derived CDR1 and CDR2 are MNHEY and SMNVEV (reference sequence). CDR3 DNA sequence: TGTGCCAGCAGTCCGACCACCCCGTCCAGGGATACGCAGTATTTT. It encodes CASSPTTPSRDTQYF.

This sequence joins TRBV30 and TRBJ1-4; D not certain. The germline V gene has CDR1 GTSNPN and CDR2 SVGIG (reference sequence). Between the trimmed V and J ends, which lost 0 bases and 7 bases, there was a span of 9 bases. This CDR3 spans 13 amino acids. The CDR3 reads CAWSVTRSEKLFF. The CDR3 DNA sequence: TGTGCCTGGAGTGTGACACGCAGTGAAAAACTGTTTTTT.

This clone was detected a few times. The V and J genes are TRBV5-1 and TRBJ1-2; tentative D call: TRBD1 (5 bases). This CDR3 spans 14 amino acids. V lost 0 bases and J 8 bases, leaving 14 bases between the germline ends. Per germline, CDR1 SGHRS and CDR2 YFSETQ. CDR3 DNA: TGCGCCAGCAGCTTGGGGCAGGGTGAGGACGGCTACACCTTC. It codes for CASSLGQGEDGYTF.

V gene TRBV6-1 combines with J gene TRBJ2-7, with D possibly being TRBD1 (5 bases). Trimming took 0 bases from V and 4 from J, leaving 13 bases between them. Per the germline V gene, CDR1 is MNHNS and CDR2 is SASEGT. CDR3 length: 15 residues. CDR3 coding DNA: TGTGCCAGCAGTGAAGCGGGGATCAGACAGTACGAGCAGTACTTC. Amino acid sequence: CASSEAGIRQYEQYF.

This clone was seen a few times. CDR3 loop: CASTRTGGSSYEQYF. In DNA, the CDR3 is TGTGCCAGCACCCGTACGGGGGGGAGCTCCTACGAGCAGTACTTC. This chain uses TRBV7-2 with TRBJ2-7; 8 nucleotides line up with TRBD2. The CDR3 is 15 amino acids. Germline V gene lookup returns CDR1 SGHTA and CDR2 FQGNSA. Trimming took 7 bases from V and 0 from J; bases not matched to a gene: 8.

This clone has only a few counts. The chain couples TRBV5-1 to TRBJ1-5, with TRBD1 identical over 7 bases. The CDR3 covers 15 residues. The J segment lost 6 bases and the V segment lost 4 bases, leaving 10 bases of the junction unmatched. Germline CDR1 is SGHRS and CDR2 is YFSETQ. CDR3 protein: CASSRDRAEGQPQHF. The CDR3 DNA reads as TGCGCCAGCAGCCGTGACAGGGCAGAGGGTCAGCCCCAGCATTTT.

The rearrangement uses TRBV6-1 and TRBJ2-1, with 10 positions matching TRBD2. The germline CDR1 and CDR2 sequences are MNHNS and SASEGT. Trimming removed 4 bases from V and 14 bases from J; junction bases left unmatched: 11. This CDR3 contains 14 residues. The CDR3 region has the DNA TGTGCCAGCAGTGGCGAGCGGGGGGGCCTTCGGAAGTTCTTC. This codes for CASSGERGGLRKFF.

This clone was detected a few times. The chain links TRBV9 to TRBJ2-2, with 8 bases aligning to TRBD2. This CDR3 contains 16 residues. V lost 4 bases and J lost 4; bases outside the gene matches: 9. From germline, CDR1 is SGDLS and CDR2 YYNGEE. Here the CDR3 DNA reads TGTGCCAGCAGCTCAAGGCGGGGGGCGGGCACCGGGGAGCTGTTTTTT. It specifies CASSSRRGAGTGELFF.

Worth noting for this clone: This may be a read error: a much more frequent sequence differs by one nucleotide. The chain is built from TRBV30 and TRBJ2-7; 16 bases align to TRBD2. The V gene's germline CDR1 is GTSNPN and CDR2 SVGIG (reference sequence). The trim removed 8 bases at V and 7 bases at J, leaving 11 bases unmatched. The CDR3 sequence is 15 residues long. CDR3 nucleotide sequence: TGTGCCGGTTCCGGGACTAGCGGGGGGGCCGGGGAGCAGTACTTC. It specifies CAGSGTSGGAGEQYF.